One sample yielded the 27 T cell receptor beta chains listed below, sequenced in a study of cytomegalovirus exposure and HLA in healthy donors. Profiling relied on immunoSEQ multiplex PCR, and the TCRdb table lists in-frame clones only, not all of them. The table lists under 150,000 clones, around nine tenths of them singletons. The material sequenced was PBMCs. Source of these receptors: a young woman in good health and CMV-seronegative.

J is TRBJ2-3 and V is TRBV5-1; 7 nucleotides line up with TRBD2. The CDR3 covers 14 residues. CDR1 is SGHRS, CDR2 YFSETQ, per germline. The V and J ends lost 0 bases and 6 bases, in that order; junction bases with no gene match: 4. For the CDR3, the DNA is TGCGCCAGCAGCTTGGCCCGGGAGGCGGATACGCAGTATTTT. Translation gives CASSLAREADTQYF.

V gene TRBV19 combines with J gene TRBJ2-7, with 9 positions matching TRBD1. The CDR3 is made up of 14 amino acids. Germline trimming cut 6 bases from V and 3 bases from J; bases unmatched to any gene: 6. The germline V gene has CDR1 LNHDA and CDR2 SQIVND (reference sequence). Written as DNA, the CDR3 is TGTGCCAGTAGACCGGACAGGGGCAGCTACGAGCAGTACTTC. It encodes CASRPDRGSYEQYF.

The gene calls are TRBV27 and TRBJ1-1; 9 nucleotides match TRBD1. Looked up from germline, CDR1 is MNHEY and CDR2 is SMNVEV (reference sequence). The V segment lost 5 bases and the J segment 1 base; nucleotides outside the gene matches: 5. The CDR3 totals 15 residues. CDR3: CASSPDRGGNTEAFF. In DNA, the CDR3 is TGTGCCAGCAGTCCGGACAGGGGAGGGAACACTGAAGCTTTCTTT.

The rearrangement uses TRBV6-4 and TRBJ1-6; 9 bases agree with TRBD1. Germline lookup yields CDR1 MRHNA and CDR2 SNTAGT. The CDR3 sequence is 15 residues long. V shed 5 bases and J 9 bases; nucleotides not matched to a gene: 8. In DNA form, the CDR3 reads TGTGCCAGCAGTATAACTCGGGACAGGGCTTCACCCCTCCACTTT. Translating it yields CASSITRDRASPLHF.

The J gene is TRBJ2-7, the V gene TRBV18; D is perhaps TRBD2 (6 bases). CDR1 is KGHSH, CDR2 LQKENI, per germline. The CDR3 loop spans 14 amino acids. With 5 bases removed from V and 2 bases from J, the gap between germline ends came to 13 bases. CDR3 bases: TGTGCCAGCTCAAATGGGCGGGACGCCTACGAGCAGTACTTC. Translation gives CASSNGRDAYEQYF.

The gene calls are TRBV30 and TRBJ2-2, with TRBD2 matching over 7 bases. Germline lookup yields CDR1 GTSNPN and CDR2 SVGIG (reference sequence). The CDR3 loop spans 16 amino acids. Trimming cost V 7 bases and J 1 base; bases outside gene matches: 12. This CDR3 reads CASQAGERWNTGELFF. In DNA, the CDR3 is TGTGCCTCCCAGGCGGGAGAACGGTGGAACACCGGGGAGCTGTTTTTT.

The chain recombines TRBV5-1 with TRBJ1-4, with a tentative D call TRBD1 (5 bases). Trimming took 1 base from V and 8 from J, leaving 24 bases between them. This CDR3 has 18 amino acids. In germline, CDR1 is SGHRS, CDR2 YFSETQ. The CDR3 is CASSLMKGLGVGEEKLFF. The CDR3 nucleotides read TGCGCCAGCAGCTTGATGAAGGGGCTTGGCGTGGGTGAAGAAAAACTGTTTTTT.

This clone has a single count. This chain links TRBV7-3 with TRBJ1-1, with 7 bases lining up with TRBD1. There are 13 residues in the CDR3. V trimming: 5 bases; J trimming: 3 bases; junction bases outside the gene matches: 3. The germline CDR1 and CDR2 sequences are SGHTA and FQGTGA. This CDR3 reads CASSRDSYTEAFF. In DNA, the CDR3 is TGTGCCAGCAGCAGGGACAGCTACACTGAAGCTTTCTTT.

CDR3 region: CASRGGTGYEQYF. CDR3 nucleotide sequence: TGTGCCAGCAGGGGGGGGACGGGCTACGAGCAGTACTTC. The chain has TRBV2 and TRBJ2-5; TRBD2 aligns across 7 bases. The J call may be wrong; the DNA end is better matched by TRBJ2-7. The CDR3 runs 13 residues. Germline V gene lookup returns CDR1 SNHLY and CDR2 FYNNEI.

The chain combines TRBV9 with TRBJ2-1, with D maybe TRBD2 (6 bases). Per the germline V gene, CDR1 is SGDLS and CDR2 is YYNGEE. The CDR3 runs 15 residues. The V end was cut by 2 bases, the J end by 2 bases, with 11 bases between. The chain's CDR3 is CASSVEAGPYNEQFF. Written as DNA, the CDR3 is TGTGCCAGCAGCGTGGAAGCGGGCCCCTACAATGAGCAGTTCTTC.

The chain is built from TRBV9 and TRBJ2-1; 8 bases fit TRBD2. The J segment lost 13 bases and the V segment lost 0 bases, leaving 9 bases of the junction unmatched. This CDR3 spans 14 amino acids. Germline-derived CDR1 and CDR2 are SGDLS and YYNGEE. CDR3 sequence: CASSVGGLEPRQFF. CDR3 nucleotides: TGTGCCAGCAGCGTAGGGGGACTAGAGCCTCGTCAGTTCTTC.

The chain is built from TRBV7-3 and TRBJ1-2; tentative D call: TRBD1 (5 bases). V lost 5 bases and J lost 8, with 9 bases in between. The CDR3 contains 11 residues. In germline, CDR1 is SGHTA, CDR2 FQGTGA. CDR3 nucleotides: TGTGCCAGCAGCCGGGGGGAAGGCTACACCTTC. Its translation is CASSRGEGYTF. The full variable domain, in which reference TRBV7-3 and TRBJ1-2 provide the parts outside the CDR3, is GAGVSQTPSNKVTEKGKYVELRCDPISGHTALYWYRQSLGQGPEFLIYFQGTGAADDSGLPNDRFFAVRPEGSVSTLKIQRTERGDSAVYLCASSRGEGYTFGSGTRLTVV.

The chain combines TRBV28 with TRBJ2-1, with 12 positions matching TRBD2. Germline V lookup: CDR1 MDHEN, CDR2 SYDVKM. The CDR3 loop spans 16 amino acids. Trimming removed 6 bases from V and 7 bases from J; junction bases left unmatched: 10. The CDR3 is CASSYLAGGTWNEQFF. CDR3 nucleotides: TGTGCCAGCAGCTATCTAGCGGGAGGGACTTGGAATGAGCAGTTCTTC.

This sequence joins TRBV29-1 and TRBJ2-1, with a weak D call TRBD1 (5 bases). The germline V and J ends were trimmed by 3 bases and 3 bases, with 12 bases remaining between them. Germline CDR1 and CDR2: SQVTM and ANQGSEA. This CDR3 contains 14 residues. DNA of the CDR3: TGCAGCGTTGACCAGGGTCTAGTCTACAATGAGCAGTTCTTC. This sequence encodes CSVDQGLVYNEQFF.

The chain carries TRBV18 and TRBJ1-1; TRBD1 matches at 7 bases. The CDR3 has 15 residues. Trimming took 3 bases from V and 2 from J; bases not matched to a gene: 6. The germline CDR1 and CDR2 sequences are KGHSH and LQKENI. The CDR3 coding sequence is TGTGCCAGCTCACCCCAGACAGGGATTAACACTGAAGCTTTCTTT. It yields the protein CASSPQTGINTEAFF.

This CDR3 reads CAWSIGGEAFF. CDR3 in DNA: TGTGCCTGGAGTATAGGAGGCGAAGCTTTCTTT. The chain couples TRBV30 to TRBJ1-1; D uncertain. V lost 2 bases and J 8 bases, leaving 9 bases between the germline ends. This CDR3 has 11 amino acids. CDR1 is GTSNPN, CDR2 SVGIG, per germline (reference sequence).

This rearrangement joins TRBV5-4 to TRBJ1-2; D may be TRBD1 (6 bases). The CDR3 consists of 14 residues. V was trimmed by 4 bases and J by 1 base, leaving 11 bases between them. The germline V gene has CDR1 SGHNT and CDR2 YYREEE (reference sequence). The CDR3 protein is CASSTGHDNYGYTF. For the CDR3, the DNA is TGTGCCAGCAGCACGGGACACGATAACTATGGCTACACCTTC.

J is TRBJ2-5 and V is TRBV5-4; 7 bases are shared with TRBD2. Trimming removed 3 bases from V and 1 base from J; junction bases left unmatched: 3. Germline V gene lookup returns CDR1 SGHNT and CDR2 YYREEE (reference sequence). This CDR3 comprises 14 residues. The CDR3 here is CASSSGLIQETQYF. The CDR3 coding sequence is TGTGCCAGCAGCTCGGGACTAATCCAAGAGACCCAGTACTTC.

This clone was seen more than once but under ten times. The chain couples TRBV4-1 to TRBJ1-1; TRBD1 matches at 10 bases. This CDR3 has 18 amino acids. V lost 0 bases and J lost 3; bases outside the gene matches: 10. Germline values: CDR1 MGHRA, CDR2 YSYEKL. The CDR3: CASSQEPTGTGVYTEAFF. The CDR3 DNA sequence: TGCGCCAGCAGCCAAGAGCCGACCGGGACAGGGGTGTACACTGAAGCTTTCTTT.

The chain has TRBV30 and TRBJ1-2, with a tentative D call TRBD1 (6 bases). V shed 3 bases and J shed 3 bases, with 17 bases lying between them. The V gene's germline CDR1 is GTSNPN and CDR2 SVGIG (reference sequence). The CDR3 consists of 15 residues. The chain's CDR3 is CAWRNEGGQDYGYTF. The CDR3 DNA follows: TGTGCCTGGAGGAATGAGGGGGGGCAGGACTATGGCTACACCTTC.

This chain links TRBV5-1 with TRBJ1-5; D ambiguous. The CDR3 covers 14 residues. The germline CDR1 and CDR2 sequences are SGHRS and YFSETQ. V lost 3 bases, J lost 3 bases, and 10 bases lay in between. In nucleotides, the CDR3 is TGCGCCAGCAGCTCAGATCCCTCCAATCAGCCCCAGCATTTT. Its protein product is CASSSDPSNQPQHF.

The J gene is TRBJ1-6, the V gene TRBV27; 7 nucleotides agree with TRBD1. The V gene's germline CDR1 is MNHEY and CDR2 SMNVEV (reference sequence). V lost 3 bases, J lost 7 bases, and 15 bases stayed unmatched. The CDR3 runs to 18 residues. CDR3 nucleotide sequence: TGTGCCAGCAGTTTTGCGGCAGGGGGAATGCTTGAGAATTCACCCCTCCACTTT. It specifies CASSFAAGGMLENSPLHF.

The rearrangement links TRBV9 to TRBJ1-1; no definite D call. CDR3 length: 14 amino acids. Trimming pared 0 bases from V and 1 base from J, leaving 7 bases between. Germline V gene data show CDR1 as SGDLS and CDR2 as YYNGEE. This CDR3 reads CASSVVPGNTEAFF. CDR3 DNA sequence: TGTGCCAGCAGCGTAGTCCCAGGGAACACTGAAGCTTTCTTT.

V usage is TRBV7-9 and J usage is TRBJ1-4, with 8 bases matching TRBD1. This CDR3 contains 16 residues. Germline V lookup: CDR1 SEHNR, CDR2 FQNEAQ (reference sequence). With 5 bases clipped from V and 8 bases from J, the junction kept 13 bases outside the gene matches. CDR3 sequence (DNA): TGTGCCAGCAGCCCCATGCCCCGGACAGGGAAGGAAAAACTGTTTTTT. It is translated as CASSPMPRTGKEKLFF.

This clone was seen many times. The chain uses TRBV5-1 and TRBJ2-7; 8 bases are a match to TRBD1. Trimming cost V 3 bases and J 4 bases; bases outside gene matches: 6. There are 14 residues in the CDR3. Germline V gene data show CDR1 as SGHRS and CDR2 as YFSETQ. The CDR3 region is CASSSNTGGYEQYF. The CDR3 bases are TGCGCCAGCAGCTCAAATACAGGGGGTTACGAGCAGTACTTC.

The chain couples TRBV2 to TRBJ2-3; tentatively, D is TRBD2 (5 bases). The germline CDR1 and CDR2 sequences are SNHLY and FYNNEI. Trimming pared 6 bases from V and 1 base from J, leaving 11 bases between. This CDR3 is 14 amino acids long. As DNA, the CDR3 is TGTGCCAGCAGCTATAGCGCCGGCACAGATACGCAGTATTTT. This encodes CASSYSAGTDTQYF.

The chain joins TRBV7-6 to TRBJ1-5; 9 positions agree with TRBD1. After removal of 1 base from V and 6 bases from J, the junction contained 4 bases not matched to a gene. The CDR3 totals 15 residues. Germline assignment: CDR1 SGHVS and CDR2 FNYEAQ. The CDR3 region is CASSLVQGATQPQHF. The CDR3, as DNA: TGTGCCAGCAGCTTAGTACAGGGGGCAACTCAGCCCCAGCATTTT.